These 20 T cell receptor beta chains were sequenced from one sample in a study of OX40 agonist ivuxolimab in advanced cancers. TCRdb's copy holds only in-frame clones and misses some; the assay was immunoSEQ multiplex PCR. The data contain over 85,000 clones, about 86% of them singletons. The source was CD4+ or CD8+ T cells sorted from blood, collected in a trial of the OX40 agonist ivuxolimab. Receptors originate from an adult with an advanced solid tumor such as melanoma, head and neck, liver or kidney cancer.

The chain couples TRBV18 to TRBJ1-1; tentative D call: TRBD1 (6 bases). The length of the CDR3 is 14 residues. The V gene lost 4 bases and the J gene lost 0 bases, with 9 bases spanning the gap. Germline V gives CDR1 KGHSH, CDR2 LQKENI. The CDR3 region is CASSRQAMNTEAFF. Here the CDR3 DNA reads TGTGCCAGCTCACGACAGGCCATGAACACTGAAGCTTTCTTT.

The V and J genes are TRBV6-6 and TRBJ2-5; possible D gene TRBD2, 5 bases. V was pared by 5 bases and J by 7 bases, with 20 bases between. This CDR3 spans 15 amino acids. CDR1 is MNHNY and CDR2 is SVGAGI in the germline V gene (reference sequence). The CDR3 DNA sequence: TGTGCCAGCAGTCCCATGGACTGGAACGTCGGGACCCAGTACTTC. Translation: CASSPMDWNVGTQYF.

The V and J genes are TRBV11-1 and TRBJ1-1; D may be TRBD1 (6 bases). CDR1 and CDR2 (germline): SGHAT, FQDESV (reference sequence). The CDR3 sequence is 16 residues long. V was pared by 2 bases and J by 0 bases, with 13 bases between. CDR3: CASSLHRVSLNTEAFF. CDR3 in DNA: TGTGCCAGCAGCTTACACAGGGTCTCTTTGAACACTGAAGCTTTCTTT.

Relative to its sample, this clone is medium-sized. The genes are TRBV18 and TRBJ2-1; 9 bases are shared with TRBD1. The CDR3 length is 15 residues. J gave up 4 bases and V 1 base, and 2 bases lay outside the gene matches. Germline V gene sequence: CDR1 KGHSH, CDR2 LQKENI. In nucleotides, the CDR3 is TGTGCCAGCTCACCACGGACAGGGGCATACAATGAGCAGTTCTTC. The encoded protein is CASSPRTGAYNEQFF.

This sequence joins TRBV11-3 and TRBJ2-3, with TRBD2 matching 8 bases. The J segment lost 5 bases and the V segment lost 5 bases, leaving 9 bases of the junction unmatched. Per germline, CDR1 SGHNT and CDR2 YENEEA. The CDR3 runs 15 residues. The CDR3 coding sequence is TGTGCCAGCAGCCTAGGACTAGCCTTGGGAGATACGCAGTATTTT. Translation gives CASSLGLALGDTQYF.

The chain's CDR3 is CASSFQQETQYF. The CDR3 region has the DNA TGTGCCAGCAGCTTCCAGCAAGAGACCCAGTACTTC. V usage is TRBV5-5 and J usage is TRBJ2-5; no firm D call. The germline V gene encodes CDR1 SGHKS and CDR2 YYEKEE (reference sequence). This CDR3 spans 12 amino acids. Trimming removed 2 bases at V and 2 bases at J, with 4 bases between.

The chain uses TRBV19 and TRBJ1-1, with no clear D. The length of the CDR3 is 15 residues. V lost 4 bases and J lost 5, with 17 bases in between. Germline V gene data show CDR1 as LNHDA and CDR2 as SQIVND (reference sequence). CDR3 loop: CASSTRIPSGTEAFF. CDR3 sequence (DNA): TGTGCCAGTAGTACACGTATACCCTCAGGAACTGAAGCTTTCTTT.

This chain uses TRBV4-1 with TRBJ2-3; TRBD1 aligns across 8 bases. V gave up 3 bases and J gave up 3 bases; unmatched junction bases: 5. The CDR3 totals 15 residues. Per germline, CDR1 MGHRA and CDR2 YSYEKL. The CDR3 sequence is CASSQRTGLTDTQYF. For the CDR3, the DNA is TGCGCCAGCAGCCAGCGGACAGGGTTGACAGATACGCAGTATTTT.

CDR3 residues: CASSLGPNTGELFF. CDR3 nucleotides: TGCGCCAGCAGCTTGGGACCGAACACCGGGGAGCTGTTTTTT. The chain links TRBV5-1 to TRBJ2-2, with D uncertain. Trimming took off 0 bases at V and 0 bases at J, with 3 bases between the two ends. Germline loops: CDR1 SGHRS, CDR2 YFSETQ. This CDR3 contains 14 residues. The full variable domain, in which reference TRBV5-1 and TRBJ2-2 provide the parts outside the CDR3, is KAGVTQTPRYLIKTRGQQVTLSCSPISGHRSVSWYQQTPGQGLQFLFEYFSETQRNKGNFPGRFSGRQFSNSRSEMNVSTLELGDSALYLCASSLGPNTGELFFGEGSRLTVL.

The rearrangement joins TRBV2 to TRBJ2-7; D might be TRBD1 (5 bases). This CDR3 is built from 14 residues. V lost 7 bases and J 0 bases, leaving 13 bases between the germline ends. Germline loops: CDR1 SNHLY, CDR2 FYNNEI. In DNA form, the CDR3 reads TGTGCCAGCATTAAAACAGGCCGCTCCTACGAGCAGTACTTC. Protein: CASIKTGRSYEQYF.

The V gene is TRBV4-1, the J gene TRBJ1-2; D gene unclear. Germline V CDR1 and CDR2: MGHRA, YSYEKL. CDR3 length equals 14 residues. The germline V and J ends were trimmed by 1 base and 2 bases, with 8 bases remaining between them. CDR3: CASSQVGRNYGYTF. Written as DNA, the CDR3 is TGCGCCAGCAGCCAAGTGGGAAGGAACTATGGCTACACCTTC.

The chain employs TRBV28 and TRBJ2-7, with D maybe TRBD2 (6 bases). The V and J ends lost 5 bases and 6 bases respectively, with 17 bases between them. CDR3 length: 14 residues. Germline V gene lookup returns CDR1 MDHEN and CDR2 SYDVKM. CDR3 sequence (DNA): TGTGCCAGCAGTCCAAGGGGCGGGGTGACCGAGCAGTACTTC. This codes for CASSPRGGVTEQYF.

This chain connects TRBV5-4 to TRBJ1-2, with D perhaps TRBD1 (6 bases). Trimming stripped 0 bases from V and 6 bases from J, with 15 bases between. This CDR3 is 15 amino acids long. Germline-derived CDR1 and CDR2 are SGHNT and YYREEE (reference sequence). The CDR3 spells CASSLGQGTGNGYTF. The CDR3 nucleotides are TGTGCCAGCAGCTTGGGTCAAGGAACAGGGAATGGCTACACCTTC.

This chain uses TRBV19 with TRBJ2-7, with 10 bases matching TRBD2. CDR1 is LNHDA, CDR2 SQIVND, per germline (reference sequence). Losses at the gene ends were 3 bases for V and 1 base for J; bases not matched to a gene: 3. This CDR3 has 15 residues. DNA for the CDR3: TGTGCCAGTAGTATCGGGACTAGCGCTTCCTACGAGCAGTACTTC. Amino acids: CASSIGTSASYEQYF.

This clone has only a few counts. V is TRBV27 and J is TRBJ1-2; possible D gene TRBD1, 6 bases. The CDR3 loop spans 13 amino acids. Trimming took off 3 bases at V and 8 bases at J, with 13 bases between the two ends. Germline CDR1 and CDR2: MNHEY and SMNVEV (reference sequence). CDR3 residues: CASSFWQGYGYTF. CDR3 nucleotides: TGTGCCAGCAGTTTCTGGCAGGGGTACGGCTACACCTTC.

The chain joins TRBV27 to TRBJ2-5; 10 positions match TRBD2. CDR1 and CDR2 (germline): MNHEY, SMNVEV (reference sequence). The ends lost 6 bases at V and 9 bases at J; junction bases unmatched: 4. The CDR3 consists of 12 residues. CDR3 in DNA: TGTGCCAGCAGCCAGAGCGGGAGGGCCCAGTACTTC. It is translated as CASSQSGRAQYF.

This clone was seen just once. This rearrangement joins TRBV6-6 to TRBJ1-5; possibly TRBD1 for D (5 bases). Per germline, CDR1 MNHNY and CDR2 SVGAGI (reference sequence). The CDR3 sequence is 15 residues long. The V end was cut by 7 bases, the J end by 9 bases, with 22 bases between. In nucleotides, the CDR3 is TGTGCCAGCACCCTCCGGGACGGAACCTCAGGGCCCCAGCATTTT. Its protein product is CASTLRDGTSGPQHF.

This clone was seen a single time. The chain uses TRBV5-8 and TRBJ1-1; D possibly corresponds to TRBD1 (5 bases). Germline loops: CDR1 SGHTS, CDR2 YDEGEE. The CDR3 spans 14 residues. With 6 bases removed from V and 3 bases from J, the gap between germline ends came to 15 bases. This chain's CDR3 is CASTSAGGYTEAFF. The DNA for the CDR3 is TGTGCCAGCACCTCCGCGGGGGGGTACACTGAAGCTTTCTTT.

The chain joins TRBV25-1 to TRBJ1-2; TRBD1 matches at 11 bases. V shed 4 bases, J shed 5 bases, and the junction held 12 bases outside the gene matches. Germline CDR1 and CDR2: MGHDK and SYGVNS. The CDR3 runs to 17 residues. CDR3 residues: CASSVLGTGGRVYGYTF. As DNA, the CDR3 is TGTGCCAGCAGTGTTTTAGGGACAGGGGGAAGGGTTTATGGCTACACCTTC.

This chain uses TRBV7-9 with TRBJ1-5; D is uncertain. The CDR3 consists of 15 residues. Germline values: CDR1 SEHNR, CDR2 FQNEAQ (reference sequence). V was shortened by 2 bases and J by 2 bases, with 10 bases between the two germline ends. This CDR3 is CASSLKGEGNQPQHF. The CDR3 DNA sequence: TGTGCCAGCAGCTTAAAGGGAGAGGGCAATCAGCCCCAGCATTTT.